This entry lists 2 T cell receptor beta chains sequenced from one sample in a study of T cell responses to AZD1222 COVID-19 vaccine. Repertoires were generated with immunoSEQ multiplex PCR, while TCRdb's copy carries only in-frame clones and drops some. The repertoire holds roughly 140,000 clones, around 88% seen once, with approximately 2.1% in the top ten. Specimen: peripheral blood, collected on day 0 of AZD1222 vaccination. Every receptor here comes from an adult in good health.

This sequence joins TRBV28 and TRBJ1-1; TRBD1 might be the D (6 bases). Germline V gene sequence: CDR1 MDHEN, CDR2 SYDVKM. The V and J ends lost 11 bases and 8 bases respectively, with 12 bases between them. There are 10 residues in the CDR3. The CDR3 region has the DNA TGTGCCGTCAACAGGGTGGAAGCTTTCTTT. It yields the protein CAVNRVEAFF.

This chain links TRBV13 with TRBJ2-1; the D gene is possibly TRBD2 (6 bases). The V end was cut by 1 base, the J end by 9 bases, with 16 bases between. In germline, CDR1 is PRHDT, CDR2 FYEKMQ (reference sequence). The CDR3 has 15 amino acids. CDR3 amino acids: CASSLEGGGKVEQFF. The DNA of the CDR3 is TGTGCCAGCAGCTTAGAGGGTGGCGGGAAGGTTGAGCAGTTCTTC. The full variable domain, with the rest looked up from reference TRBV13 and TRBJ2-1, is AAGVIQSPRHLIKEKRETATLKCYPIPRHDTVYWYQQGPGQDPQFLISFYEKMQSDKGSIPDRFSAQQFSDYHSELNMSSLELGDSALYFCASSLEGGGKVEQFFGPGTRLTVL.